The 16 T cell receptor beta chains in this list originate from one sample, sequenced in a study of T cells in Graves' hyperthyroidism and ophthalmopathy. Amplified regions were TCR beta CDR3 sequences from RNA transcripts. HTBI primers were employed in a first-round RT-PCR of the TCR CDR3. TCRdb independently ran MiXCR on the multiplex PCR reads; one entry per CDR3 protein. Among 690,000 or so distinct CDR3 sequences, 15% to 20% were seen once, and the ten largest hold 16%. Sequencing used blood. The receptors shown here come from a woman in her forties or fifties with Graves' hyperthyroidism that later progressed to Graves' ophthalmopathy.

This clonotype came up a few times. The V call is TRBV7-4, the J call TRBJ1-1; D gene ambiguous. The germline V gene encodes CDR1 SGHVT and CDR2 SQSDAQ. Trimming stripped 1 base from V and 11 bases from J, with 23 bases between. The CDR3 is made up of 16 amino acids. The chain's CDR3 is CASSLEVGIAGWRAFF. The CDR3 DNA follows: TGTGCCAGCAGCTTAGAGGTAGGCATCGCGGGGTGGAGGGCTTTCTTT.

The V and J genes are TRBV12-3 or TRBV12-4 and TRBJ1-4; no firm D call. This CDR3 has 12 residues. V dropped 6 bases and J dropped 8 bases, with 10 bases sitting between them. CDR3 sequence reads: CASRGIWEKLFF. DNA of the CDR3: TGTGCCAGCAGGGGAATTTGGGAAAAACTGTTTTTT.

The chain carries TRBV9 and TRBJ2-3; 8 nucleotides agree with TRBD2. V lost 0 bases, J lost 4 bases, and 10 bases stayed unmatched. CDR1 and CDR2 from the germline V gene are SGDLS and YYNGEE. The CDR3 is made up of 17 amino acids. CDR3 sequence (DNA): TGTGCCAGCAGCGTAGCGGGGGGGGGCTCCGGGGCAGATACGCAGTATTTT. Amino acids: CASSVAGGGSGADTQYF.

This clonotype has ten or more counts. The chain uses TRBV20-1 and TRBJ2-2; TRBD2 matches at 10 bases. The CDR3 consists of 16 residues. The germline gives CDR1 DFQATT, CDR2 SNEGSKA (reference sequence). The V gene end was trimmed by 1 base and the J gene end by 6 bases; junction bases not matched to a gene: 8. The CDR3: CSARVPSGGAPGELFF. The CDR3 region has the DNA TGCAGTGCTAGAGTACCGAGCGGGGGGGCCCCCGGGGAGCTGTTTTTT.

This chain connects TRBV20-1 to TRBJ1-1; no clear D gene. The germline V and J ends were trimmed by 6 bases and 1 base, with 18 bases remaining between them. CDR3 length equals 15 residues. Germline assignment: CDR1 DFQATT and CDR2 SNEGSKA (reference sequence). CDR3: CSAVPEGRQNTEAFF. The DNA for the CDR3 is TGCAGTGCGGTCCCGGAAGGCAGGCAGAACACTGAAGCTTTCTTT.

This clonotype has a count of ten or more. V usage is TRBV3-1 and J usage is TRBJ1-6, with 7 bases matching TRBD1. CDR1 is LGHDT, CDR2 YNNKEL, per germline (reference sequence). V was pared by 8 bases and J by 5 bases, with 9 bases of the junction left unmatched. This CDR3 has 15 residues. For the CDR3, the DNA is TGTGCCAGCGGACCCACAGGGGTAGATAATTCACCCCTCCACTTT. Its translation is CASGPTGVDNSPLHF. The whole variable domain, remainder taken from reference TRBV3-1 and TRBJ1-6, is DTAVSQTPKYLVTQMGNDKSIKCEQNLGHDTMYWYKQDSKKFLKIMFSYNNKELIINETVPNRFSPKSPDKAHLNLHINSLELGDSAVYFCASGPTGVDNSPLHFGNGTRLTVT.

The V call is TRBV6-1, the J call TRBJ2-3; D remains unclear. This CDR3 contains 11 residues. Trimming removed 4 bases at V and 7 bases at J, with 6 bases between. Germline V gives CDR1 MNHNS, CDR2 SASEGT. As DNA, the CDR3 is TGTGCCAGCAGTGGTCCGAATACGCAGTATTTT. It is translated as CASSGPNTQYF.

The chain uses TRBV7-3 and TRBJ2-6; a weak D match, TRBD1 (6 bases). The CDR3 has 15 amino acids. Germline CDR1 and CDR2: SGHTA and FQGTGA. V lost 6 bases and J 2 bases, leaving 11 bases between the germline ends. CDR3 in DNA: TGTGCCAGCAGGTTCGAGGGGGCTGGGGCCAACGTCCTGACTTTC. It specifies CASRFEGAGANVLTF.

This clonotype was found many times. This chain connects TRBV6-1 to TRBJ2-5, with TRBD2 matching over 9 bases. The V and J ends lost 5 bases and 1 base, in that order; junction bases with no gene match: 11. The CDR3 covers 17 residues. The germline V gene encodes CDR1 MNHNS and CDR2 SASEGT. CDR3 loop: CASSYRKSTSGQETQYF. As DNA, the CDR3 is TGTGCCAGCAGTTATAGGAAGTCGACTAGCGGCCAAGAGACCCAGTACTTC.

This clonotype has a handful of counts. In nucleotides, the CDR3 is TGTGCCAGTAGAGACAGGGCCACCGGGGAGCTGTTTTTT. Protein product: CASRDRATGELFF. This sequence joins TRBV19 and TRBJ2-2; TRBD1 matches at 7 bases. The germline CDR1 and CDR2 sequences are LNHDA and SQIVND (reference sequence). With V trimmed by 6 bases and J by 4 bases, 2 bases remained unmatched. This CDR3 has 13 residues.

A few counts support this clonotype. The CDR3 here is CAISDAGDSEQYF. CDR3 DNA: TGTGCCATCAGTGACGCTGGGGACTCCGAGCAGTACTTC. V is TRBV10-3 and J is TRBJ2-7; TRBD2 is a possible D gene (6 bases). The V gene lost 3 bases and the J gene lost 6 bases, with 12 bases spanning the gap. Germline assignment: CDR1 ENHRY and CDR2 SYGVKD. CDR3 length: 13 amino acids.

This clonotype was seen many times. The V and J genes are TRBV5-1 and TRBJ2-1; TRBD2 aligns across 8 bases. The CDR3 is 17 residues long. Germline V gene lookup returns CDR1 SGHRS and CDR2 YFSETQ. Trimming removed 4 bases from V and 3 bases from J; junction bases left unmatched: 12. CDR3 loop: CASSPRGRGGDYNEQFF. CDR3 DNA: TGCGCCAGCAGCCCCCGGGGTCGGGGGGGTGACTACAATGAGCAGTTCTTC.

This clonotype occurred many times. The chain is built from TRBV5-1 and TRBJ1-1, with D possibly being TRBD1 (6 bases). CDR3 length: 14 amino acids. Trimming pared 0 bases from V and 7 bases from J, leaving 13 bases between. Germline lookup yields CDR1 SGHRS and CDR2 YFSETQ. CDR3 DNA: TGCGCCAGCAGCTTGGCCCAGACAGGCCTTGAAGCTTTCTTT. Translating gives CASSLAQTGLEAFF.

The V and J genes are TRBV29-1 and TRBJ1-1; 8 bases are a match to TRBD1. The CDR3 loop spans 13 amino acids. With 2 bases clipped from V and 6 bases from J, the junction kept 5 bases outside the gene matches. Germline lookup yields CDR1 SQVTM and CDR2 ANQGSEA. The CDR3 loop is CSVEPTGASEAFF. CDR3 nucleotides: TGCAGCGTTGAACCGACAGGGGCGTCTGAAGCTTTCTTT.

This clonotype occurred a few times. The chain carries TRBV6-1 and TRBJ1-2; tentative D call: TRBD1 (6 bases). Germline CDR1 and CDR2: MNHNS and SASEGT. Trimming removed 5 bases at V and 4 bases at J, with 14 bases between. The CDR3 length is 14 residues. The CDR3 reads CASSPWTATYGYTF. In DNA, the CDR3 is TGTGCCAGCAGTCCTTGGACAGCCACCTATGGCTACACCTTC.

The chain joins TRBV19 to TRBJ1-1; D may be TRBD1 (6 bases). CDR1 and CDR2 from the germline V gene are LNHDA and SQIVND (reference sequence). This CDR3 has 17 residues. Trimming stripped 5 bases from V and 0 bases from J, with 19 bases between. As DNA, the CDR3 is TGTGCCAGTAGTGTCTGGACAGCAAAAATCATGAACACTGAAGCTTTCTTT. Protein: CASSVWTAKIMNTEAFF.